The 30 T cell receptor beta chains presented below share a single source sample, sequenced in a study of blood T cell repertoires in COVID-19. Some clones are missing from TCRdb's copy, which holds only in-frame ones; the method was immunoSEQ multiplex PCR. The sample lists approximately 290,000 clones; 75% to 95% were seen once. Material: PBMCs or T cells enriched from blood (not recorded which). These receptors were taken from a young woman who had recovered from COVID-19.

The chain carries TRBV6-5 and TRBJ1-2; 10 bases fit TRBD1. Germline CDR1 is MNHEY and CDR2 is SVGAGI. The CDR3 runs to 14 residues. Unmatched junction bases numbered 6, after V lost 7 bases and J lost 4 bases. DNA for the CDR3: TGTGCCAGCACCCGGGACAGGGGAAGCTATGGCTACACCTTC. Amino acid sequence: CASTRDRGSYGYTF.

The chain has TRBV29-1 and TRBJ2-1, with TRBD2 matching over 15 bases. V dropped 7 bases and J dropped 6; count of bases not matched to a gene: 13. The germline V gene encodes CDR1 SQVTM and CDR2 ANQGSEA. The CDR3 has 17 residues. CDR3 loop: CSGGPGLAGGKGNEQFF. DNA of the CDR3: TGCAGCGGAGGCCCGGGACTAGCGGGAGGTAAGGGCAATGAGCAGTTCTTC.

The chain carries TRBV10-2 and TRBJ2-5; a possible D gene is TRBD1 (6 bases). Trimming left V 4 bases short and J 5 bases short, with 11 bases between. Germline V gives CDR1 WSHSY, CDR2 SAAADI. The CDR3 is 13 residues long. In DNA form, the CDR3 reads TGCGCCAGCAGTGTAAGGGGGTGGGAGACCCAGTACTTC. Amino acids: CASSVRGWETQYF.

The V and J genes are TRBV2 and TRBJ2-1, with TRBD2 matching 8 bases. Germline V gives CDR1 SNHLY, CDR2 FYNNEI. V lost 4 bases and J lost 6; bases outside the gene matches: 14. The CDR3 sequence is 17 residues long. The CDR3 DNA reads TGTGCCAGCAGTGCGAACTTACTAGCGGCATACGGCAATGAGCAGTTCTTC. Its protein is CASSANLLAAYGNEQFF.

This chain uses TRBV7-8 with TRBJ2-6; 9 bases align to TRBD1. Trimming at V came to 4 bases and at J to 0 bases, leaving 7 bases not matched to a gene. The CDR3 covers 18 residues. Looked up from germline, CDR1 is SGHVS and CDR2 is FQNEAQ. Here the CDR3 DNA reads TGTGCCAGCAGCTCCCGGACAGGGGCTTCCTCTGGGGCCAACGTCCTGACTTTC. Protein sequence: CASSSRTGASSGANVLTF.

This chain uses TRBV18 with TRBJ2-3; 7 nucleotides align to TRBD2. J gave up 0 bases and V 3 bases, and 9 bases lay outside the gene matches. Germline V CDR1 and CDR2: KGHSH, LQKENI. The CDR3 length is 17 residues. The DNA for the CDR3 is TGTGCCAGCTCACCCTCCACCGGGACTACCAGCACAGATACGCAGTATTTT. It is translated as CASSPSTGTTSTDTQYF.

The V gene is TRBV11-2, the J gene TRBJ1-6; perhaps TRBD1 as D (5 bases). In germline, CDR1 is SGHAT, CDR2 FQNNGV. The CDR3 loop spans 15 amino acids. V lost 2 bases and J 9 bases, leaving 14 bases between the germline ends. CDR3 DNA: TGTGCCAGCAGCTTACCTCGGCAGGGTAGTTCACCCCTCCACTTT. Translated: CASSLPRQGSSPLHF.

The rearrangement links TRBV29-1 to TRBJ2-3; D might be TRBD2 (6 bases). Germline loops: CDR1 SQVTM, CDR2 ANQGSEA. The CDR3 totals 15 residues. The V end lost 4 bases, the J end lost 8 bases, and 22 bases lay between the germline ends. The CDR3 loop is CSVVRGTGSTGTQYF. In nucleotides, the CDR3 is TGCAGCGTTGTCCGCGGGACCGGTAGCACGGGTACGCAGTATTTT.

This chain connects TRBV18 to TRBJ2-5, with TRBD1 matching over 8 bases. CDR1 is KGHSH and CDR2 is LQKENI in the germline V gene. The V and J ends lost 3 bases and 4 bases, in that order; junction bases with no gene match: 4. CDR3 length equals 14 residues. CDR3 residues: CASSPRGLTETQYF. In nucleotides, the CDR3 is TGTGCCAGCTCACCCAGGGGGCTCACAGAGACCCAGTACTTC.

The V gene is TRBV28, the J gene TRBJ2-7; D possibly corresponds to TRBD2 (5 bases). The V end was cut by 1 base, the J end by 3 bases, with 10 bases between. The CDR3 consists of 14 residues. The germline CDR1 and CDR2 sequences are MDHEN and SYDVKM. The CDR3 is CASSLYRGVYEQYF. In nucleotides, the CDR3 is TGTGCCAGCAGTTTATATCGGGGTGTCTACGAGCAGTACTTC.

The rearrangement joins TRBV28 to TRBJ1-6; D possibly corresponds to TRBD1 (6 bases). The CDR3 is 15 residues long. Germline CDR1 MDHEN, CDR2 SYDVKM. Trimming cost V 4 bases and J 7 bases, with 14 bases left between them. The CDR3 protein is CASSSQRQENSPLHF. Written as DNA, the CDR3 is TGTGCCAGCAGTTCCCAGCGACAGGAAAATTCACCCCTCCACTTT.

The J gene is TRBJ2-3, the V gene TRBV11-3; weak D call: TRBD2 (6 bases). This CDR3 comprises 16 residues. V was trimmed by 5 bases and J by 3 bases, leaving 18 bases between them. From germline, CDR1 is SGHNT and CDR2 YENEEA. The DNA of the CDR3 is TGTGCCAGCAGCCCGTTTATTGGGGGGAGTACAGATACGCAGTATTTT. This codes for CASSPFIGGSTDTQYF.

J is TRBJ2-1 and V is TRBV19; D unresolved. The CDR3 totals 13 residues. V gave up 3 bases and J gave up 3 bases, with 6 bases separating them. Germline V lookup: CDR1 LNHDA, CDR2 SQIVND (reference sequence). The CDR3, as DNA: TGTGCCAGTAGTATCGGTGGCTACAATGAGCAGTTCTTC. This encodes CASSIGGYNEQFF.

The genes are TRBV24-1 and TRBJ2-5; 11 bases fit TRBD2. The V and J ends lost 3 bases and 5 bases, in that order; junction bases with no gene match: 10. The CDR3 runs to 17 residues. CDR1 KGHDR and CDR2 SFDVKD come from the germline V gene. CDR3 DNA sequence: TGTGCCACCAGTGATCAGACTAGCGGGATTGGGTTGGAGACCCAGTACTTC. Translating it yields CATSDQTSGIGLETQYF.

The CDR3: CATSDRGGTEAFF. The CDR3 coding sequence is TGTGCCACCAGTGATCGGGGGGGCACTGAAGCTTTCTTT. V and J are TRBV24-1 and TRBJ1-1; tentative D call: TRBD1 (5 bases). The CDR3 totals 13 residues. The V and J ends lost 3 bases and 4 bases respectively, with 8 bases between them. CDR1 KGHDR and CDR2 SFDVKD come from the germline V gene.

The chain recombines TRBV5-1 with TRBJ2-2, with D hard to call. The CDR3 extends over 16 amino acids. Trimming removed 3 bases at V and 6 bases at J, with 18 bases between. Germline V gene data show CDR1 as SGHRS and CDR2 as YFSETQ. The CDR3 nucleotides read TGCGCCAGCAGCTCCGGGTGGTCTAGTCGATCCGGGGAGCTGTTTTTT. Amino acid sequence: CASSSGWSSRSGELFF.

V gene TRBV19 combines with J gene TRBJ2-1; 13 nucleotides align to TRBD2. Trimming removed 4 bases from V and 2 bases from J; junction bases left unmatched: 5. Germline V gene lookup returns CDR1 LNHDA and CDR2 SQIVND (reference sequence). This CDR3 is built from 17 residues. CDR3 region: CASSRTSGRNAYNEQFF. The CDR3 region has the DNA TGTGCCAGTAGTAGGACTAGCGGGAGAAATGCCTACAATGAGCAGTTCTTC.

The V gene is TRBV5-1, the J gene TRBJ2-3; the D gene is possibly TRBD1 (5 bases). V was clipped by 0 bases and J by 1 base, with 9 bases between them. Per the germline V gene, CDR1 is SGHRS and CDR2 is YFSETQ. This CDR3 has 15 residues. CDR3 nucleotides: TGCGCCAGCAGCTTGGCCGTAGGGGGCACAGATACGCAGTATTTT. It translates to CASSLAVGGTDTQYF.

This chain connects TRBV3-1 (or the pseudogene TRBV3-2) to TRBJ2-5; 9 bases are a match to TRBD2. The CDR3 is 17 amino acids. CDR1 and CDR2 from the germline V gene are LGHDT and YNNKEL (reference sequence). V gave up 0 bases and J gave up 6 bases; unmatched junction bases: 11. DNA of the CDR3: TGTGCCAGCAGCCAAGATGAAGGTAGCGGGAGTCCAAAGACCCAGTACTTC. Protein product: CASSQDEGSGSPKTQYF.

The CDR3 DNA follows: TGCAGCGTTGTCAGGCCCGAAGGGGCCTACAATGAGCAGTTCTTC. It translates to CSVVRPEGAYNEQFF. The chain employs TRBV29-1 and TRBJ2-1; D perhaps matches TRBD1 (5 bases). Germline V gene data show CDR1 as SQVTM and CDR2 as ANQGSEA. The germline V and J ends were trimmed by 4 bases and 2 bases, with 15 bases remaining between them. The length of the CDR3 is 15 residues.

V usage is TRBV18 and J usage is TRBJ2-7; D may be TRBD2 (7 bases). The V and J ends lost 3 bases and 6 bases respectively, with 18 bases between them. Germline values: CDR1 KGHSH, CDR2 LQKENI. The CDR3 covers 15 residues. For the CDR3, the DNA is TGTGCCAGCTCACCTCCGGGGGGCCAGGATCGCGAGCAGTACTTC. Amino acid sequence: CASSPPGGQDREQYF.

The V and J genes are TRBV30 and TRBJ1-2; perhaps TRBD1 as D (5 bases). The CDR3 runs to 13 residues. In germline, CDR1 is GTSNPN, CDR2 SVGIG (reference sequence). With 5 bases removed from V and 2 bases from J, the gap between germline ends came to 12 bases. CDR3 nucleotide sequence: TGTGCCTGGGGGCTGGGGGGAAACTATGGCTACACCTTC. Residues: CAWGLGGNYGYTF.

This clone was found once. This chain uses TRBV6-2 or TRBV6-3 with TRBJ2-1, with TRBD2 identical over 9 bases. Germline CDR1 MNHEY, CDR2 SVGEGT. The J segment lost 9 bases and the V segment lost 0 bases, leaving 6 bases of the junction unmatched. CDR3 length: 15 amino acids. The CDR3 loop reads CASSYSAGGAGEQFF. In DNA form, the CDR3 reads TGTGCCAGCAGTTACTCGGCGGGAGGGGCGGGTGAGCAGTTCTTC.

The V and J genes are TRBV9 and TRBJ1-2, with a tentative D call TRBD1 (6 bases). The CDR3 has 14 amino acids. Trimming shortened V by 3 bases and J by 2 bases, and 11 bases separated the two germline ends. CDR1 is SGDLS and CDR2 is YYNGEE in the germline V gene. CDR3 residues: CASSGNRENYGYTF. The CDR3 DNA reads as TGTGCCAGCAGCGGTAACAGGGAAAACTATGGCTACACCTTC.

The CDR3 protein is CASSSLGGGNQPQHF. DNA of the CDR3: TGTGCCAGCAGTTCCCTAGGGGGAGGGAATCAGCCCCAGCATTTT. The rearrangement uses TRBV27 and TRBJ1-5; possible D gene TRBD1, 6 bases. The CDR3 is 15 residues long. With 4 bases removed from V and 4 bases from J, the gap between germline ends came to 14 bases. Looked up from germline, CDR1 is MNHEY and CDR2 is SMNVEV (reference sequence).

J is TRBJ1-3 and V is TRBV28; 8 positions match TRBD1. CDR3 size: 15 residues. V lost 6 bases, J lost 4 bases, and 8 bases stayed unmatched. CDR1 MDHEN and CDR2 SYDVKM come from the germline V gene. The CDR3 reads CASSTPGTGGNTIYF. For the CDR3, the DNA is TGTGCCAGCAGCACCCCTGGGACAGGAGGAAACACCATATATTTT.

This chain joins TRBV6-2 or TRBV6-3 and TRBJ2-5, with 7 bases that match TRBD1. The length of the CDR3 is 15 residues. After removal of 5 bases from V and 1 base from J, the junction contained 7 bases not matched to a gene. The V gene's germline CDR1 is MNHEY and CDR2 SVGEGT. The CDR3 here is CASSGNRGAQETQYF. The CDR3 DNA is TGTGCCAGCAGTGGGAACAGGGGTGCCCAAGAGACCCAGTACTTC.

The CDR3, as DNA: TGTGCCTGGGGCCGGGGTAGCGGGTCCTACAATGAGCAGTTCTTC. As protein: CAWGRGSGSYNEQFF. The chain is built from TRBV30 and TRBJ2-1; TRBD2 aligns across 7 bases. The CDR3 length is 15 residues. Germline V gene lookup returns CDR1 GTSNPN and CDR2 SVGIG (reference sequence). With V trimmed by 5 bases and J by 1 base, 8 bases remained unmatched.

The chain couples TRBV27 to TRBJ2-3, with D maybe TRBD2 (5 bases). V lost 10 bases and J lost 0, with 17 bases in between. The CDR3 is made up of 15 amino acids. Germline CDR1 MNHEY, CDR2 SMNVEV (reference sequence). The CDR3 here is CATLRRHPSTDTQYF. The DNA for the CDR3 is TGTGCCACACTCCGGAGGCACCCTAGCACAGATACGCAGTATTTT.

The CDR3 protein is CASSDPGDTGELFF. CDR3 sequence (DNA): TGTGCCAGCAGTGATCCAGGCGACACCGGGGAGCTGTTTTTT. The rearrangement uses TRBV2 and TRBJ2-2; D call uncertain. The germline CDR1 and CDR2 sequences are SNHLY and FYNNEI. The length of the CDR3 is 14 residues. V was cut by 3 bases and J by 3 bases, with 8 bases left in between.